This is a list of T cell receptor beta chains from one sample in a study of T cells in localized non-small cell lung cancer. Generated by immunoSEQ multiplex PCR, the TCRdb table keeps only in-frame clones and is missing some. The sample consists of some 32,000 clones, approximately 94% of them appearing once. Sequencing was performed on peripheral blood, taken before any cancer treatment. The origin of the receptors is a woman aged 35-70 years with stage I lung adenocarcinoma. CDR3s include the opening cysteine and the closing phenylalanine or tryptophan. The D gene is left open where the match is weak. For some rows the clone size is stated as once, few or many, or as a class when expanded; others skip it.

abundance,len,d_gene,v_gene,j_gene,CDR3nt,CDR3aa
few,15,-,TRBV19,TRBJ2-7,TGTGCCAGTAGTAATTGGGCTTCCCGAGAGTACGAGCAGTACTTC,CASSNWASREYEQYF
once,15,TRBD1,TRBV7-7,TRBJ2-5,TGTGCCAGCAGCCTAAGGACAGGGGGCCGAGAGACCCAGTACTTC,CASSLRTGGRETQYF
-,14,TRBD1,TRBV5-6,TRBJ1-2,TGTGCCAGCAGCTTTGGCAGGGGGCAGACGGGCTACACCTTC,CASSFGRGQTGYTF
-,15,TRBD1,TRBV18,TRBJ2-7,TGTGCCAGCTCATCACCGGCCGACAGGGGGTACGAGCAGTACTTC,CASSSPADRGYEQYF
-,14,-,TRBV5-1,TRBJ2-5,TGCGCCAGCAGCTTCAATACTATCGGGGAGACCCAGTACTTC,CASSFNTIGETQYF
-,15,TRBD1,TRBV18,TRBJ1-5,TGTGCCAGCTCACCAACGACAGGGGGGAATCAGCCCCAGCATTTT,CASSPTTGGNQPQHF
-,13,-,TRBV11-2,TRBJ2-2,TGTGCCAGCAGCTTCAGACAGACCGGGGAGCTGTTTTTT,CASSFRQTGELFF
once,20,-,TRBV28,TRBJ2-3,TGTGCCAGCAGTTTTGATTCCCAAGAGAGAAGCGCAGCCCTCACAGATACGCAGTATTTT,CASSFDSQERSAALTDTQYF
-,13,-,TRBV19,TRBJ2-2,TGTGCCAGTCGGACTCTCAACACCGGGGAGCTGTTTTTT,CASRTLNTGELFF
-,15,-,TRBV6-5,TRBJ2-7,TGTGCCAGCAGCGTATCCACAGGGAATCCGGGGGAGCAGTACTTC,CASSVSTGNPGEQYF
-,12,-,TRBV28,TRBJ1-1,TGTGCCAGCAGAGGACAGCACACTGAAGCTTTCTTT,CASRGQHTEAFF
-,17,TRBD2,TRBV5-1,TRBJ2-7,TGCGCCAGCAGCTTGGCCAGACCGGGACTAGCGGGGGCAGAGCAGTACTTC,CASSLARPGLAGAEQYF
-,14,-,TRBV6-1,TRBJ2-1,TGTGCCAGCATGTATTATTTTGAGGGAAATGAGCAGTTCTTC,CASMYYFEGNEQFF
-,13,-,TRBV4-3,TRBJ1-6,TGCGCCAGCGGGCTCGGCCGTAATTCACCCCTCCACTTT,CASGLGRNSPLHF
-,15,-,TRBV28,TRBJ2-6,TGTGCCAGCAGTTATGGTGGGTCTGGGGCCAACGTCCTGACTTTC,CASSYGGSGANVLTF
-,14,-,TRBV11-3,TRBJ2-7,TGTGCCAGCAGCCCCCAGGGAAGCTCCTACGAGCAGTACTTC,CASSPQGSSYEQYF
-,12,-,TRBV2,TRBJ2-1,TGTGCCAGCAGTGAAGCCGGGGCTGGTCAGTTCTTC,CASSEAGAGQFF
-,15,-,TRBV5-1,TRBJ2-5,TGCGCCAGCAGCTTGGCCCCTTCGAGGCAAGAGACCCAGTACTTC,CASSLAPSRQETQYF